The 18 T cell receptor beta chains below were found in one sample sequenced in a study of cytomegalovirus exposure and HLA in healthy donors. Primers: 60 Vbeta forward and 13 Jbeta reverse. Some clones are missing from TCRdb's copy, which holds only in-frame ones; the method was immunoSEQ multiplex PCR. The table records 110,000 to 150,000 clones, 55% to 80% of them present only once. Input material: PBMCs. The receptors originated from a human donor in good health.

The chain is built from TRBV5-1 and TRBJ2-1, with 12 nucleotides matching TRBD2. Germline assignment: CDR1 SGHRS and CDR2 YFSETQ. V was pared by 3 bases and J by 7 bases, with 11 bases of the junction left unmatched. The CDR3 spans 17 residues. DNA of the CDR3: TGCGCCAGCAGCTCCTCGGCTAGCGGGAGGGCTGGGAATGAGCAGTTCTTC. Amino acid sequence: CASSSSASGRAGNEQFF.

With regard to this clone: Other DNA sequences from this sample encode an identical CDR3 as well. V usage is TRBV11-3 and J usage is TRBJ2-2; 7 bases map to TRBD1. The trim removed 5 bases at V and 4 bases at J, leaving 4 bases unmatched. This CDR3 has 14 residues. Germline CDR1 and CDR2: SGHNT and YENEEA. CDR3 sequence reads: CASSPGQSTGELFF. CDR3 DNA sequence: TGTGCCAGCAGCCCGGGACAGAGCACCGGGGAGCTGTTTTTT.

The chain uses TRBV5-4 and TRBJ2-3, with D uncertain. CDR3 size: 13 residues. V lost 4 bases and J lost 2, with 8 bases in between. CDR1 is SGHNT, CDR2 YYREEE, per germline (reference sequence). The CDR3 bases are TGTGCCAGCAGCGAGAGGCTCACAGATACGCAGTATTTT. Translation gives CASSERLTDTQYF.

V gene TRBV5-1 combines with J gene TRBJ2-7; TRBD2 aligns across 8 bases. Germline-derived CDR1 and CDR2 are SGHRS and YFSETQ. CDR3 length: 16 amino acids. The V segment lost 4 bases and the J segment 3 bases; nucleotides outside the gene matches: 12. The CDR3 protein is CASSLYSLAEHYEQYF. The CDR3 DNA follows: TGCGCCAGCAGCCTCTACTCACTAGCGGAACACTACGAGCAGTACTTC. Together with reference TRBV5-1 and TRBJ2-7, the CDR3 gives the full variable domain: KAGVTQTPRYLIKTRGQQVTLSCSPISGHRSVSWYQQTPGQGLQFLFEYFSETQRNKGNFPGRFSGRQFSNSRSEMNVSTLELGDSALYLCASSLYSLAEHYEQYFGPGTRLTVT.

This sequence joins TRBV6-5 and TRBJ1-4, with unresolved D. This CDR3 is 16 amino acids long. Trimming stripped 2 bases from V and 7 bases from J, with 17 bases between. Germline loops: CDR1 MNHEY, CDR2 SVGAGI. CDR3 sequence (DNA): TGTGCCAGCAGTTACCGGGTTTCCCGTACTTCTGAAAAACTGTTTTTT. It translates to CASSYRVSRTSEKLFF.

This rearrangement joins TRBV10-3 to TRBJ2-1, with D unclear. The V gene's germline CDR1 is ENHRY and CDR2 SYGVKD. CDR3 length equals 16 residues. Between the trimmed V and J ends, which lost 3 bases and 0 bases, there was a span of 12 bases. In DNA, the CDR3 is TGTGCCATCAGTGATCCAGCGACTCTCTCCTACAATGAGCAGTTCTTC. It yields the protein CAISDPATLSYNEQFF.

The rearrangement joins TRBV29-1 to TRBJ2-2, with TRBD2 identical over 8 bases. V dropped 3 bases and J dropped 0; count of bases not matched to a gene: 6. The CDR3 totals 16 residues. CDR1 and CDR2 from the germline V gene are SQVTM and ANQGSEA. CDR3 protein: CSVEGGGGPNTGELFF. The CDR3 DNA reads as TGCAGCGTTGAGGGCGGCGGGGGGCCGAACACCGGGGAGCTGTTTTTT.

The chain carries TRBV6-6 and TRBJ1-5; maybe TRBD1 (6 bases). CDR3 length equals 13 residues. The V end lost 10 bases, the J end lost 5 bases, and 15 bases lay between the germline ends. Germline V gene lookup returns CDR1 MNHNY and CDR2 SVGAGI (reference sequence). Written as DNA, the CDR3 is TGTGCCACGGAGGGGGGGGGTTATCAGCCCCAGCATTTT. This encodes CATEGGGYQPQHF.

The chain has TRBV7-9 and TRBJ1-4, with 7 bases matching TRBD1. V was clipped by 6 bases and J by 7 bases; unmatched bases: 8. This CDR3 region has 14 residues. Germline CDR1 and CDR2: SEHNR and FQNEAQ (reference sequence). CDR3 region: CASSTRQGGEKLFF. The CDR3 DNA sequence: TGTGCCAGCAGTACACGACAGGGAGGTGAAAAACTGTTTTTT.

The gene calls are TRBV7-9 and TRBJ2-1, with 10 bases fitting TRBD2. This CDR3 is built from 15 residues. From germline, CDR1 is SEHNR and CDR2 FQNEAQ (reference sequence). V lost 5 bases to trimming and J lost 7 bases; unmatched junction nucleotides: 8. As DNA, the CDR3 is TGTGCCAGCAGCAGGACTAGCGGAGGAAGGAATGAGCAGTTCTTC. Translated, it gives CASSRTSGGRNEQFF.

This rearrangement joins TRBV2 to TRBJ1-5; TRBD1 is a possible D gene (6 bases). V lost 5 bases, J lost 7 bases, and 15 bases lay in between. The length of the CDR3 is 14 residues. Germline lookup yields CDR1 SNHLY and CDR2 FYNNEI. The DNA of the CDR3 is TGTGCCAGCAGTCCCCCGGGGGGCCGCCAGCCCCAGCATTTT. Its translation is CASSPPGGRQPQHF.

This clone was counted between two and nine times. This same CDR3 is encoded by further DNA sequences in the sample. CDR3 in amino acids: CASSRRMGGGPDEQYF. The DNA for the CDR3 is TGTGCCAGCAGCCGACGGATGGGCGGGGGGCCGGACGAGCAGTACTTC. The gene calls are TRBV28 and TRBJ2-7, with 8 bases lining up with TRBD2. The V and J ends lost 6 bases and 5 bases, in that order; junction bases with no gene match: 15. The CDR3 is made up of 16 amino acids. The germline CDR1 and CDR2 sequences are MDHEN and SYDVKM.

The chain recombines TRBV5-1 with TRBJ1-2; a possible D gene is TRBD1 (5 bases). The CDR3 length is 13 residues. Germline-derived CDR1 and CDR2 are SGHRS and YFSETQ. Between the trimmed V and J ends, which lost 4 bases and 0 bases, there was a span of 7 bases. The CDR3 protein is CASSDSSNYGYTF. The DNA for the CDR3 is TGCGCCAGCAGCGACAGTTCTAACTATGGCTACACCTTC. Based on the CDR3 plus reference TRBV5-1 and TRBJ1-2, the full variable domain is KAGVTQTPRYLIKTRGQQVTLSCSPISGHRSVSWYQQTPGQGLQFLFEYFSETQRNKGNFPGRFSGRQFSNSRSEMNVSTLELGDSALYLCASSDSSNYGYTFGSGTRLTVV.

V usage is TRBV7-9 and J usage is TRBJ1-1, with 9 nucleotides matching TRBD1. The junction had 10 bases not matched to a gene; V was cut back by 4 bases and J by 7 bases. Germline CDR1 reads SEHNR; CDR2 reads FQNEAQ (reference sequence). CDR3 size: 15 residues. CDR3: CASSSGQGWINEAFF. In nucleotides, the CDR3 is TGTGCCAGCAGCTCGGGACAGGGTTGGATAAATGAAGCTTTCTTT.

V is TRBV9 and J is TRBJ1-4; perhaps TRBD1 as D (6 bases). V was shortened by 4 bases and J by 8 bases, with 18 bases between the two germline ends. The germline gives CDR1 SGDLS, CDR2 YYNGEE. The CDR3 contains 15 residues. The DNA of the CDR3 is TGTGCCAGCAGCCCCCGGGGGGCCCAGGGGGAAAAACTGTTTTTT. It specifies CASSPRGAQGEKLFF.

The CDR3 DNA sequence: TGTGCCAGCAGCGTAAGGGGCTATTCCTACGAGCAGTACTTC. Translation gives CASSVRGYSYEQYF. The V gene is TRBV9, the J gene TRBJ2-7; D might be TRBD1 (5 bases). The germline gives CDR1 SGDLS, CDR2 YYNGEE. Trimming removed 1 base at V and 1 base at J, with 9 bases between. The CDR3 loop spans 14 amino acids.

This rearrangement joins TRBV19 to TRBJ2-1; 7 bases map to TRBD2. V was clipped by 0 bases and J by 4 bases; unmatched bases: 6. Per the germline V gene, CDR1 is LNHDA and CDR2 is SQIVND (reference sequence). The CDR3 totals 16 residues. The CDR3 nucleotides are TGTGCCAGTAGTATAGATTCCGGCGGGGGATACAATGAGCAGTTCTTC. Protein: CASSIDSGGGYNEQFF.

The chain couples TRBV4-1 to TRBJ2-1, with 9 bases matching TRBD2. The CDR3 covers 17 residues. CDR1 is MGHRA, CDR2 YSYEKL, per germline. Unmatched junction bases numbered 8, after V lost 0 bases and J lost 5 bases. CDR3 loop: CASSQDARGGYNNEQFF. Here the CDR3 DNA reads TGCGCCAGCAGCCAAGACGCGCGGGGGGGATATAACAATGAGCAGTTCTTC.